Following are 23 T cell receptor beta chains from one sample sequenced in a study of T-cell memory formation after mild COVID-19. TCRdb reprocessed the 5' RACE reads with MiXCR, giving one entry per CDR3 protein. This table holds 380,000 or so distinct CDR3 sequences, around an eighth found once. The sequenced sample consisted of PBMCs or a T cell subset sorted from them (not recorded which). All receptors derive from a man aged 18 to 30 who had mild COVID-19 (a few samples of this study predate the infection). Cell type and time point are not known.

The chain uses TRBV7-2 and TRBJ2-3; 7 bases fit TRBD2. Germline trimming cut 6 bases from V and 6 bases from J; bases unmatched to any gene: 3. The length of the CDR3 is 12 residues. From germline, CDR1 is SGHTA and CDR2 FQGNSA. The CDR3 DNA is TGTGCCAGCAGGGGGGGGTCGGATACGCAGTATTTT. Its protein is CASRGGSDTQYF.

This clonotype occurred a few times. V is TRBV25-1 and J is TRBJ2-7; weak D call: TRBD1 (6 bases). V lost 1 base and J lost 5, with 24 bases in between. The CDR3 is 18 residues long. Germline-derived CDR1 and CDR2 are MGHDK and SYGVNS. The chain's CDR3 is CASSESPPYRQESDEQYF. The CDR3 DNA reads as TGTGCCAGCAGTGAATCCCCCCCTTATAGACAGGAGTCGGACGAGCAGTACTTC.

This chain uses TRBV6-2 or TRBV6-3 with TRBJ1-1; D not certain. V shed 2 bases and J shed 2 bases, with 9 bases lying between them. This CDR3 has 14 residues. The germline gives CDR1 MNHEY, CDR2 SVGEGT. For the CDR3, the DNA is TGTGCCAGCAGTTACGGGCAGATCAACACTGAAGCTTTCTTT. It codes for CASSYGQINTEAFF.

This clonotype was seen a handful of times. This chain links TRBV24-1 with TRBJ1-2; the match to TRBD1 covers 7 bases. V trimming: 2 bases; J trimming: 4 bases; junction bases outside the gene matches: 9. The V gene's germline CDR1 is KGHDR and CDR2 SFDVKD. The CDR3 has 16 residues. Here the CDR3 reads CATSDSPGGGVYGYTF. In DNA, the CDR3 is TGTGCCACCAGTGATTCTCCGGGAGGGGGCGTCTATGGCTACACCTTC.

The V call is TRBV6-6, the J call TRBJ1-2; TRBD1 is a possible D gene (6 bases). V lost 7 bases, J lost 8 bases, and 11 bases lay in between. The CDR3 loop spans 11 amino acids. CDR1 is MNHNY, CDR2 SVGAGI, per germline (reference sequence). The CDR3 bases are TGTGCCAGCATAGGTGGGGGCGGCTACACCTTC. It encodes CASIGGGGYTF.

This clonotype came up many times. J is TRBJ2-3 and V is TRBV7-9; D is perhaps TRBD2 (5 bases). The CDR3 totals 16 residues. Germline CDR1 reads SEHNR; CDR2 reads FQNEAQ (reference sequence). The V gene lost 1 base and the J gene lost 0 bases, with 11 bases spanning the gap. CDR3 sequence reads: CASSLGVSASTDTQYF. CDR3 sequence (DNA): TGTGCCAGCAGCTTAGGTGTTAGCGCTAGCACAGATACGCAGTATTTT.

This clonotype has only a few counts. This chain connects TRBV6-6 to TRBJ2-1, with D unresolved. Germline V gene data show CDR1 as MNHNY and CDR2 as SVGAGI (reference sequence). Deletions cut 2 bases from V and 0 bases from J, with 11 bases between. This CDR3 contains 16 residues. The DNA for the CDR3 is TGTGCCAGCAGTTACAATCCCCTCGGCTCCTACAATGAGCAGTTCTTC. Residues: CASSYNPLGSYNEQFF.

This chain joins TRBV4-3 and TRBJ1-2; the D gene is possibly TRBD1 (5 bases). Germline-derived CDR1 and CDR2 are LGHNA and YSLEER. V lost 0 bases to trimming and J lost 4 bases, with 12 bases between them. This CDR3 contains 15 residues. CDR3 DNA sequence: TGCGCCAGCAGCCAAGAAGCAGGGAGAACCTATGGCTACACCTTC. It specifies CASSQEAGRTYGYTF.

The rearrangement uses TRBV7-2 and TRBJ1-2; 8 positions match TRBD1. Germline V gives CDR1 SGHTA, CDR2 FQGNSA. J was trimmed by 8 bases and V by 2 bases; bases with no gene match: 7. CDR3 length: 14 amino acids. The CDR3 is CASSLTQGAGGYTF. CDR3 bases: TGTGCCAGCAGCTTAACTCAGGGGGCTGGCGGCTACACCTTC.

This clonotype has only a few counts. In DNA form, the CDR3 reads TGCAGTGCTAGATCCCGGGCCGGCTCGAAGGGCTACACCTTC. This gives the protein CSARSRAGSKGYTF. The chain recombines TRBV20-1 with TRBJ1-2; D remains ambiguous. The germline gives CDR1 DFQATT, CDR2 SNEGSKA (reference sequence). V was clipped by 2 bases and J by 8 bases, with 18 bases between them. The CDR3 has 14 residues.

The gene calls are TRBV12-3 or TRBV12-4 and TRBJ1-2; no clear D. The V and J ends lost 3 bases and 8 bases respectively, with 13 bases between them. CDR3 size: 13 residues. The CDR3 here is CASSFMMEDGYTF. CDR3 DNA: TGTGCCAGCAGTTTTATGATGGAGGACGGCTACACCTTC.

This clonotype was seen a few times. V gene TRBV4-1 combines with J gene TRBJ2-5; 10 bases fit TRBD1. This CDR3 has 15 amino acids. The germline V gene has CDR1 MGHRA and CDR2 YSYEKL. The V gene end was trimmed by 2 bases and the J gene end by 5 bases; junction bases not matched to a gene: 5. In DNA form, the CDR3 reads TGCGCCAGCAGCCAACCGGGACAGGGGATGGAGACCCAGTACTTC. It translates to CASSQPGQGMETQYF.

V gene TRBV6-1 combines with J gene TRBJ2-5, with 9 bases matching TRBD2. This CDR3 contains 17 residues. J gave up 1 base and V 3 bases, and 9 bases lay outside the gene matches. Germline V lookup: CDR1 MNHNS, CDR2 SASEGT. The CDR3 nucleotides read TGTGCCAGCAGTGAGGGGCCGCTAGCGGGGTTCCAAGAGACCCAGTACTTC. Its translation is CASSEGPLAGFQETQYF.

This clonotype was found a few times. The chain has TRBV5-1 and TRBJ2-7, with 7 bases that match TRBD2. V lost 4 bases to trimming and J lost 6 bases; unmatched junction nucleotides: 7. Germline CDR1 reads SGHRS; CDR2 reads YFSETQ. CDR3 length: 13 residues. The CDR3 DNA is TGCGCCAGCAGCACTGATCCTAGCGGCGAGCAGTACGTC. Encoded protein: CASSTDPSGEQYV.

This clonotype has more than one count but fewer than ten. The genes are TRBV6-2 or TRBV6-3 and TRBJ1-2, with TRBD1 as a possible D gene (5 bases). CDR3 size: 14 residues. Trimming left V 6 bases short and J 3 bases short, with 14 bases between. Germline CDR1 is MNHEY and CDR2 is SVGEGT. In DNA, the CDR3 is TGTGCCAGCAGATATCCCGGGACGCACTATGGCTACACCTTC. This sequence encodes CASRYPGTHYGYTF.

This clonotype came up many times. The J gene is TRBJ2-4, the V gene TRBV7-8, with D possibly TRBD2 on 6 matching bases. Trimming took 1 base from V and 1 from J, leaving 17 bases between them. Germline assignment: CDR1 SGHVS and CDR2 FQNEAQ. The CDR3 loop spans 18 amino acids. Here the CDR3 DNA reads TGTGCCAGCAGCTTAGAGTTGGCGGGGTGGGCTGCCAAAAACATTCAGTACTTC. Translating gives CASSLELAGWAAKNIQYF.

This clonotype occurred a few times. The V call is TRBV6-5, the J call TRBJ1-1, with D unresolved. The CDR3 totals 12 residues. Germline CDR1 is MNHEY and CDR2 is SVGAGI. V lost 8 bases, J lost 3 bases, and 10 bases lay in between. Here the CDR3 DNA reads TGTGCCAGCGCGGGTAGGCACACTGAAGCTTTCTTT. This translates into CASAGRHTEAFF.

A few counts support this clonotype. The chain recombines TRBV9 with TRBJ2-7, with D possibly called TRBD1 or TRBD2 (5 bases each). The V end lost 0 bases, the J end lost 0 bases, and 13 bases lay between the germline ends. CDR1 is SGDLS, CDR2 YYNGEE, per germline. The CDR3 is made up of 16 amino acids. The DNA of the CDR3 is TGTGCCAGCAGCGTAGCTGGGACGGTAAGCTCCTACGAGCAGTACTTC. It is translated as CASSVAGTVSSYEQYF.

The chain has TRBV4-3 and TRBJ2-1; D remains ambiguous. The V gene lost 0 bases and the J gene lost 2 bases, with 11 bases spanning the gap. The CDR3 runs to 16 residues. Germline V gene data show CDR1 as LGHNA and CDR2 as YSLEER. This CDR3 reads CASSQDPVPAYNEQFF. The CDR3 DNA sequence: TGCGCCAGCAGCCAAGACCCAGTTCCAGCCTACAATGAGCAGTTCTTC.

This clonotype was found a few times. The CDR3 nucleotides are TGTGCCAGCAGCCAAGAGATTGCGGATGCGAACACCGGGGAGCTGTTTTTT. As protein: CASSQEIADANTGELFF. The chain uses TRBV4-2 and TRBJ2-2; no definite D call. Germline V CDR1 and CDR2: LGHNA, YNFKEQ. The V and J ends lost 0 bases and 0 bases respectively, with 11 bases between them. CDR3 length equals 17 residues.

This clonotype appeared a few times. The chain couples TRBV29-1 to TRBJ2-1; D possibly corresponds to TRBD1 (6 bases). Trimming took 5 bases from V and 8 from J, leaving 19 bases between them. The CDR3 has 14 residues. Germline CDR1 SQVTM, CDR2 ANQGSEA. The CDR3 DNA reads TGCAGCGTTCTGGGGAGCAGGGGTGGGGATGAGCAGTTCTTC. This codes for CSVLGSRGGDEQFF.

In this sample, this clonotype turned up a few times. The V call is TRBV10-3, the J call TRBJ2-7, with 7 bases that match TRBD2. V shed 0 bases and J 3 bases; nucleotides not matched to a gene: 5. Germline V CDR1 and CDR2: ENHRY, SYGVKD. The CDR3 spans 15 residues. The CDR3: CAISESFPGGYEQYF. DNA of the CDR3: TGTGCCATCAGTGAGTCGTTTCCGGGGGGCTACGAGCAGTACTTC.

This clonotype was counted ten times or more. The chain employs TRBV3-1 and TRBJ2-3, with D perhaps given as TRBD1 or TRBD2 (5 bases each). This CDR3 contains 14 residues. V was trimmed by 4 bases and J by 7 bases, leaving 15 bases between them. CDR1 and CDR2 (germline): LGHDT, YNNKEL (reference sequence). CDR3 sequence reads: CASSRESGRNTQYF. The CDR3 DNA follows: TGTGCCAGCAGCCGCGAGTCGGGGCGGAATACGCAGTATTTT.